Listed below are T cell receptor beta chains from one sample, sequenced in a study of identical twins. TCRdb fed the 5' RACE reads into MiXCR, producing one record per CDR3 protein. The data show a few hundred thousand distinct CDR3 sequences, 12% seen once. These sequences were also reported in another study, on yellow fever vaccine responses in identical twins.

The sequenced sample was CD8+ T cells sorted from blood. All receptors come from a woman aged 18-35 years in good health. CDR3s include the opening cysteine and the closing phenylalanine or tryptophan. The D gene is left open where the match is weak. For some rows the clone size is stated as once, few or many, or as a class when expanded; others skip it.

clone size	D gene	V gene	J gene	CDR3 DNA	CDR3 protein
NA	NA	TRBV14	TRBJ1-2	TGTGCCAGCAGCCAAGCATCCCCCCTCTATGGCTACACCTTC	CASSQASPLYGYTF
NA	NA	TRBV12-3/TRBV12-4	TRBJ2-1	TGTGCCAGCAGTTTGGGGGCCGGGACATACAATGAGCAGTTCTTC	CASSLGAGTYNEQFF
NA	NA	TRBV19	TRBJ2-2	TGTGCCAGTATCCCCGGGGCGGCCGGGGAGCTGTTTTTT	CASIPGAAGELFF
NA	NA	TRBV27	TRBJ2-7	TGTGCCAGCGGAGGACAGCTCTCACCCTACGAGCAGTACTTC	CASGGQLSPYEQYF
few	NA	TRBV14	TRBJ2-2	TGTGCCAGCAGCCAAGATATCCTAGGACTTTTTACCGGGGAGCTGTTTTTT	CASSQDILGLFTGELFF
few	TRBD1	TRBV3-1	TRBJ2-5	TGTGCCAGCAGGGACAGGGTCCAAGAGACCCAGTACTTC	CASRDRVQETQYF
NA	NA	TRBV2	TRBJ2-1	TGTGCCAGCAGTGAAGCGCGGCCGTCCTACAATGAGCAGTTCTTC	CASSEARPSYNEQFF
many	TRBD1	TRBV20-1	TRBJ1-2	TGCAGTGCTACCCGGACAGGGGAGTACTATGGCTACACCTTC	CSATRTGEYYGYTF
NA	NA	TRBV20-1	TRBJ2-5	TGCAGTGCTACGGGACGGCACCAAGAGACCCAGTACTTC	CSATGRHQETQYF
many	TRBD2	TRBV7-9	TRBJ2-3	TGTGCCAGCAGCTCTAGCGGGGGGTCCACAGATACGCAGTATTTT	CASSSSGGSTDTQYF